This T cell receptor (beta chain) was sequenced during a study of T cell responses to AZD1222 COVID-19 vaccine. The V gene lost 0 bases and the J gene lost 6 bases, with 9 bases spanning the gap. The CDR3 runs to 13 residues. Germline assignment: CDR1 SGHNT and CDR2 YYREEE (reference sequence). TCRdb's copy holds only in-frame clones and misses some; the assay was immunoSEQ multiplex PCR. Here the sample spans about 56,000 clones, 80% being singletons. This clone was recorded at least ten times. Its antigen is as yet unknown. Overall study results and limits: A rise in Spike-specific TCR breadth and depth followed two AZD1222 doses. Seropositivity was recorded at baseline in only a handful of AZD1222 recipients.

The chain links TRBV5-4 to TRBJ1-1; no clear D gene. The sequence derives from an adult who received the AZD1222 COVID-19 vaccine. The sequences come from peripheral blood, collected 28 days after the second AZD1222 dose. Written as DNA, the CDR3 is TGTGCCAGCAGCTTGGGGGGTGGTCCTGAAGCTTTCTTT. Translation gives CASSLGGGPEAFF.